This T cell receptor beta chain originates from a study of tissue T cells after allogeneic stem cell transplantation. The study, taken as a whole, reports: The patient cohort was small and clinically heterogeneous, with limited sampling depth. Anatomically similar tissues had similar TCR repertoires within each patient.

Sequencing of TCRbeta CDR3 at survey depth gave sequences and template counts. Repertoires were generated with immunoSEQ multiplex PCR, while TCRdb's copy carries only in-frame clones and drops some. Of some 7,000 clones in the sample, roughly 60% were seen once. Germline values: CDR1 SGHVS, CDR2 FQNEAQ. The length of the CDR3 is 16 residues. Germline trimming cut 5 bases from V and 0 bases from J; bases unmatched to any gene: 6. As regards this clone: What it binds is not known.

This rearrangement joins TRBV7-8 to TRBJ1-1; 10 nucleotides agree with TRBD1. The material sequenced was duodenum tissue, taken at autopsy. This receptor was obtained from a female donor at least 60 years old with lung cancer. The CDR3 DNA reads as TGTGCCAGCAGCGCCGGGACAGGGGTCTTGAACACTGAAGCTTTCTTT. Protein: CASSAGTGVLNTEAFF.